A single sample gave rise to the 2 T cell receptor beta chains below, sequenced in a study of CD8 T cells in Susac syndrome. Reverse transcription of about 0.45 to 1 ug RNA was performed with random hexamers. TCRdb re-called the immunoSEQ multiplex PCR reads through MiXCR, storing one row per CDR3 protein. Altogether some 190,000 distinct CDR3 sequences are present, roughly 94% being singletons, with the ten largest covering approximately 0.098%. Sequencing used CD4+ T cells from PBMCs. These TCRs come from a human donor in good health.

The chain uses TRBV29-1 and TRBJ2-5, with 7 bases matching TRBD2. With 6 bases clipped from V and 5 bases from J, the junction kept 6 bases outside the gene matches. The germline CDR1 and CDR2 sequences are SQVTM and ANQGSEA. The CDR3 loop spans 12 amino acids. CDR3 loop: CSVLSSGETQYF. The CDR3 region has the DNA TGCAGCGTCCTGAGTAGCGGGGAGACCCAGTACTTC.

The chain uses TRBV27 and TRBJ2-7; TRBD1 matches at 7 bases. J gave up 6 bases and V 2 bases, and 4 bases lay outside the gene matches. The germline gives CDR1 MNHEY, CDR2 SMNVEV (reference sequence). This CDR3 comprises 13 residues. For the CDR3, the DNA is TGTGCCAGCAGTTTAGGGACAGAGGGCGAGCAGTACTTC. It translates to CASSLGTEGEQYF.